A selection of T cell receptor beta chains follows, all from one sample in a study of blood T cell repertoires in COVID-19. The method was immunoSEQ multiplex PCR; TCRdb's version includes in-frame clones alone and lacks a portion of them. Of roughly 250,000 clones listed, roughly 84% are singletons. The sequenced sample was peripheral blood. These receptors all stem from a woman aged 40-49 years with active or convalescent COVID-19. The CDR3 runs from the conserved cysteine through the conserved F or W. The D gene is left open where the match is weak. Expanded clones get a size class; other rows say once, few or many, or leave the size out.

TRBJ2-1 NA TRBD2 TRBV5-4 TGTGCCAGCAGCTCCCAAAAGCGGGGGTCTTACAATGAGCAGTTCTTC CASSSQKRGSYNEQFF
TRBJ1-4 NA NA TRBV10-1 TGCGCCAGCAGTGAGTCGACAGCCTCTAATGAAAAACTGTTTTTT CASSESTASNEKLFF
TRBJ1-4 NA NA TRBV6-5 TGTGCCAGCAGCTTAGAAGCAGGGGTGGGCGAAAAACTGTTTTTT CASSLEAGVGEKLFF
TRBJ2-5 NA TRBD1 TRBV4-1 TGCGCCAGCAGCCAAGGGACAGGGCTCTTCTTAGGGACCCAGTACTTC CASSQGTGLFLGTQYF
TRBJ1-3 NA NA TRBV6-5 TGTGCCAGCAGTTACTCGATCCGGGAGGCTGGAAACACCATATATTTT CASSYSIREAGNTIYF
TRBJ1-3 NA NA TRBV28 TGTGTAACAACAGGGACCTCTGGAAACACCATATATTTT CVTTGTSGNTIYF
TRBJ2-5 NA NA TRBV15 TGTGCCACCAGCAGGGGTTCCTCAGGGGCCCAAGAGACCCAGTACTTC CATSRGSSGAQETQYF
TRBJ1-3 few TRBD1 TRBV3-1/TRBV3-2 TGTGCCAGCAGCCAAGGACAGGGGGTTTCTGGAAACACCATATATTTT CASSQGQGVSGNTIYF
TRBJ1-5 NA NA TRBV7-2 TGTGCCAGCAGCTTAGACAGGGTGGAGAATCAGCCCCAGCATTTT CASSLDRVENQPQHF
TRBJ1-1 few NA TRBV11-2 TGTGCCAGCAGCTTCGTTCCAGGGGCGGCTTTCTTT CASSFVPGAAFF
TRBJ1-1 NA TRBD1 TRBV7-3 TGTGCCAGCAGCGAACAGGGGATGAACACTGAAGCTTTCTTT CASSEQGMNTEAFF
TRBJ1-1 NA TRBD1 TRBV7-9 TGTGCCAGCACCAACAGGGGGCCGGATGTTGAAGCTTTCTTT CASTNRGPDVEAFF
TRBJ1-2 NA NA TRBV6-5 TGTGCCAGCAACGAGGGTAACTATGGCTACACCTTC CASNEGNYGYTF
TRBJ1-2 few NA TRBV19 TGTGCCAGCCAGCAAGGGGGTATGGCATCCTATGGCTACACCTTC CASQQGGMASYGYTF
TRBJ2-5 NA TRBD2 TRBV6-5 TGTGCCAGCCTACGGACTAGCGGGGCTGCGGAGACCCAGTACTTC CASLRTSGAAETQYF
TRBJ1-1 NA TRBD1 TRBV29-1 TGCAGCGTCTGGACAGGGGAAACTGAAGCTTTCTTT CSVWTGETEAFF
TRBJ1-5 NA NA TRBV7-2 TGTGCCAGCAGCGTGGTACAGGGAGCCGCAGCCCAGCATTTT CASSVVQGAAAQHF
TRBJ1-1 NA NA TRBV11-2 TGTGCCAGCAGCTTGGGGGGACGGGGGGAAGCTTTCTTT CASSLGGRGEAFF
TRBJ1-2 NA NA TRBV7-9 TGTGCCAGCAGCTTAGGAGAGGTCCGCAGGGATGGCTACACCTTC CASSLGEVRRDGYTF
TRBJ1-3 NA NA TRBV6-5 TGTGCCAGCAGTAAACAGGACACTGGAAACACCATATATTTT CASSKQDTGNTIYF
TRBJ2-2 few TRBD1 TRBV5-1 TGCGCCAGCAGCAAGGGACAGCCCGGGAACACCGGGGAGCTGTTTTTT CASSKGQPGNTGELFF
TRBJ1-5 few NA TRBV2 TGTGCCAGCAGTAAAGAGGAGGGTCAGCCCCAGCATTTT CASSKEEGQPQHF
TRBJ2-1 NA TRBD1 TRBV28 TGTGCCAGCAGTTTCAGACAGGGCCGGCCCCTGGACAATGAGCAGTTCTTC CASSFRQGRPLDNEQFF
TRBJ1-1 NA TRBD1 TRBV3-1/TRBV3-2 TGTGCCAGCAGCAGGGGGCTGGGGACTGAAGCTTTCTTT CASSRGLGTEAFF
TRBJ1-4 once TRBD1 TRBV28 TGTGCCAGCAGTTTATCAGGGGACAGGGGAGGAAAACTGTTTTTT CASSLSGDRGGKLFF
TRBJ1-1 NA NA TRBV19 TGTGCCAGTACCAGTGTTGGGGCGAACACTGAAGCTTTCTTT CASTSVGANTEAFF
TRBJ1-1 NA NA TRBV10-1 TGCGCCAGCAGTGACACAATGAACACTGAAGCTTTCTTT CASSDTMNTEAFF
TRBJ2-2 NA NA TRBV6-5 TGTGCCAGCAGTTACGGACTATCCCCCGGGGAGCTGTTTTTT CASSYGLSPGELFF
TRBJ1-1 NA NA TRBV7-4 TGTGCCAGCGGCCACCCCGGCGGGGGAAATTTCGAAGCTTTCTTT CASGHPGGGNFEAFF
TRBJ2-1 NA NA TRBV10-1 TGCGCCAGCAGTGCATCTAGACGTTACGATGAGCAGTTCTTC CASSASRRYDEQFF